The 21 T cell receptor beta chains below all came from one sample that was sequenced in a study of radiotherapy plus CTLA-4 blockade in lung cancer. TCRdb keeps only in-frame clones here, not all; method: immunoSEQ multiplex PCR. Of some 25,000 clones listed, 71% are singletons. Source: peripheral blood, taken from a patient treated with radiotherapy plus ipilimumab. Every receptor here comes from a human donor with non-small cell lung cancer whose response to radiotherapy plus ipilimumab could not be evaluated.

V gene TRBV18 combines with J gene TRBJ2-2; 12 nucleotides align to TRBD1. The V and J ends lost 1 base and 6 bases, in that order; junction bases with no gene match: 6. Germline CDR1 reads KGHSH; CDR2 reads LQKENI. This CDR3 has 17 residues. In nucleotides, the CDR3 is TGTGCCAGCTCACCACTCGGGACAGGGGGCTTTGCCGGGGAGCTGTTTTTT. It codes for CASSPLGTGGFAGELFF.

The chain uses TRBV6-5 and TRBJ2-1, with D possibly being TRBD1 (5 bases). The CDR3 extends over 13 amino acids. Trimming removed 6 bases at V and 8 bases at J, with 14 bases between. CDR1 and CDR2 from the germline V gene are MNHEY and SVGAGI. The CDR3 is CASRRTGRYEQFF. For the CDR3, the DNA is TGTGCCAGCAGGCGAACAGGCCGCTATGAGCAGTTCTTC.

DNA for the CDR3: TGTGCCAGCAGCTTCCTCCGGGACAGGGCGGCTGGAAACACCATATATTTT. It translates to CASSFLRDRAAGNTIYF. The V and J genes are TRBV11-2 and TRBJ1-3; TRBD1 matches 9 bases. Germline loops: CDR1 SGHAT, CDR2 FQNNGV. The CDR3 runs 17 residues. V was clipped by 3 bases and J by 2 bases; unmatched bases: 8. The full variable domain, in which reference TRBV11-2 and TRBJ1-3 provide the parts outside the CDR3, is EAGVAQSPRYKIIEKRQSVAFWCNPISGHATLYWYQQILGQGPKLLIQFQNNGVVDDSQLPKDRFSAERLKGVDSTLKIQPAKLEDSAVYLCASSFLRDRAAGNTIYFGEGSWLTVV.

This clone appeared a few times. The chain couples TRBV7-9 to TRBJ2-5, with 13 positions matching TRBD2. The J call is in doubt because the DNA end fits TRBJ2-7 better. Germline V gene sequence: CDR1 SEHNR, CDR2 FQNEAQ (reference sequence). The CDR3 is 17 residues long. CDR3: CASSKRTSGSVSYEQYF. CDR3 sequence (DNA): TGTGCCAGCAGCAAGCGGACTAGCGGGAGTGTCAGCTACGAGCAGTACTTC.

The rearrangement links TRBV5-1 to TRBJ2-7; the D gene is possibly TRBD1 (5 bases). Trimming shortened V by 2 bases and J by 4 bases, and 16 bases separated the two germline ends. The CDR3 loop spans 15 amino acids. Germline-derived CDR1 and CDR2 are SGHRS and YFSETQ. CDR3: CASSLQAGFVYEQYF. The CDR3 DNA reads TGCGCCAGCAGCTTACAGGCAGGGTTTGTTTACGAGCAGTACTTC. Using reference TRBV5-1 and TRBJ2-7 for the parts outside the CDR3, the full variable domain is KAGVTQTPRYLIKTRGQQVTLSCSPISGHRSVSWYQQTPGQGLQFLFEYFSETQRNKGNFPGRFSGRQFSNSRSEMNVSTLELGDSALYLCASSLQAGFVYEQYFGPGTRLTVT.

The rearrangement uses TRBV2 and TRBJ2-1; 9 positions match TRBD2. The CDR3 is made up of 18 amino acids. The V gene's germline CDR1 is SNHLY and CDR2 FYNNEI. The V segment lost 3 bases and the J segment 9 bases; nucleotides outside the gene matches: 18. In DNA, the CDR3 is TGTGCCAGCAGTGATATTGGTCTAGCGGGATTGTCGGGAGGTGAGCAGTTCTTC. It specifies CASSDIGLAGLSGGEQFF.

This clone was detected only a few times. The rearrangement joins TRBV2 to TRBJ2-7, with 9 bases identical to TRBD2. Germline V lookup: CDR1 SNHLY, CDR2 FYNNEI. Trimming removed 0 bases from V and 0 bases from J; junction bases left unmatched: 6. The CDR3 runs to 17 residues. The CDR3 DNA sequence: TGTGCCAGCAGTGAAGCTGGGGCGGGAGGGAACTCCTACGAGCAGTACTTC. It specifies CASSEAGAGGNSYEQYF.

This chain joins TRBV6-5 and TRBJ2-3, with TRBD2 as a possible D gene (5 bases). The V end lost 6 bases, the J end lost 9 bases, and 10 bases lay between the germline ends. This CDR3 spans 11 amino acids. Per germline, CDR1 MNHEY and CDR2 SVGAGI. The CDR3: CASRLLGTQYF. The CDR3 DNA is TGTGCCAGCAGATTACTAGGGACGCAGTATTTT.

V is TRBV11-3 and J is TRBJ2-2; 9 nucleotides agree with TRBD2. The germline V gene encodes CDR1 SGHNT and CDR2 YENEEA. The ends lost 9 bases at V and 3 bases at J; junction bases unmatched: 5. This CDR3 is 14 amino acids long. The CDR3 region has the DNA TGTGCCAGTGTAGGGACTAGCTACACCGGGGAGCTGTTTTTT. Translation: CASVGTSYTGELFF.

The chain combines TRBV5-4 with TRBJ2-3; TRBD2 matches at 8 bases. CDR3 length: 16 amino acids. J lost 1 base, V lost 5 bases, and 9 bases had no gene match. The germline gives CDR1 SGHNT, CDR2 YYREEE (reference sequence). This chain's CDR3 is CASRVAGKRGTDTQYF. The CDR3 coding sequence is TGTGCCAGCAGGGTAGCGGGGAAGAGGGGCACAGATACGCAGTATTTT.

The rearrangement uses TRBV6-5 and TRBJ2-2; D is possibly TRBD2 (6 bases). Trimming stripped 9 bases from V and 5 bases from J, with 19 bases between. Germline CDR1 and CDR2: MNHEY and SVGAGI. The CDR3 extends over 15 amino acids. The CDR3 sequence is CASERTIPLTGELFF. In DNA form, the CDR3 reads TGTGCCAGTGAGAGGACTATCCCTTTAACCGGGGAGCTGTTTTTT.

This clone turned up a few times. The chain combines TRBV25-1 with TRBJ1-5, with D perhaps TRBD1 (5 bases). The V gene lost 7 bases and the J gene lost 7 bases, with 20 bases spanning the gap. From germline, CDR1 is MGHDK and CDR2 SYGVNS. The CDR3 has 15 amino acids. The CDR3 loop reads CASTPPKTQEQPQHF. The CDR3 coding sequence is TGTGCCAGCACGCCCCCGAAGACACAGGAGCAGCCCCAGCATTTT.

The chain couples TRBV7-9 to TRBJ2-5, with D possibly matching TRBD2 (5 bases). The germline V and J ends were trimmed by 1 base and 1 base, with 7 bases remaining between them. Germline V lookup: CDR1 SEHNR, CDR2 FQNEAQ (reference sequence). There are 14 residues in the CDR3. The CDR3 reads CASSLGAGQETQYF. The CDR3 DNA is TGTGCCAGCAGCTTAGGGGCGGGCCAAGAGACCCAGTACTTC. Combining the CDR3 with reference TRBV7-9 and TRBJ2-5 gives the whole variable domain DTGVSQNPRHKITKRGQNVTFRCDPISEHNRLYWYRQTLGQGPEFLTYFQNEAQLEKSRLLSDRFSAERPKGSFSTLEIQRTEQGDSAMYLCASSLGAGQETQYFGPGTRLLVL.

The gene calls are TRBV7-9 and TRBJ1-1; D gene unclear. Germline V CDR1 and CDR2: SEHNR, FQNEAQ (reference sequence). The CDR3 length is 11 residues. Deletions cut 1 base from V and 9 bases from J, with 6 bases between. The CDR3 sequence: CASSLELQAFF. The DNA for the CDR3 is TGTGCCAGCAGCTTAGAACTCCAAGCTTTCTTT.

This clone was recorded only once. This chain links TRBV30 with TRBJ1-1; D remains unclear. The V end was cut by 3 bases, the J end by 4 bases, with 9 bases between. The CDR3 length is 12 residues. From germline, CDR1 is GTSNPN and CDR2 SVGIG (reference sequence). CDR3 region: CAWRGGGTEAFF. The DNA for the CDR3 is TGTGCCTGGAGGGGAGGCGGCACTGAAGCTTTCTTT.

The chain employs TRBV11-3 and TRBJ1-2; no clear D. Trimming shortened V by 4 bases and J by 4 bases, and 16 bases separated the two germline ends. Germline V gene data show CDR1 as SGHNT and CDR2 as YENEEA. This CDR3 has 15 amino acids. The CDR3, as DNA: TGTGCCAGCAGCTCGCCTCATAGCGATTTCTATGGCTACACCTTC. Protein product: CASSSPHSDFYGYTF.

This clone was picked up a small number of times. The CDR3 loop is CASSYSYGGSSYEQYF. In nucleotides, the CDR3 is TGTGCCAGCAGTTACTCGTATGGCGGTAGCTCCTACGAGCAGTACTTC. The V and J genes are TRBV6-5 and TRBJ2-7; no reliable D call. V lost 0 bases to trimming and J lost 0 bases, with 12 bases between them. The CDR3 extends over 16 amino acids. Germline loops: CDR1 MNHEY, CDR2 SVGAGI.

The gene calls are TRBV5-8 and TRBJ2-2, with unresolved D. V was shortened by 5 bases and J by 3 bases, with 8 bases between the two germline ends. This CDR3 has 13 residues. In germline, CDR1 is SGHTS, CDR2 YDEGEE. The CDR3 DNA sequence: TGTGCCAGCAGTTTGACATACACCGGGGAGCTGTTTTTT. The encoded protein is CASSLTYTGELFF.

V usage is TRBV2 and J usage is TRBJ1-2, with D uncertain. Trimming removed 4 bases from V and 8 bases from J, with 8 bases in between. This CDR3 comprises 11 residues. The germline V gene encodes CDR1 SNHLY and CDR2 FYNNEI. CDR3 coding DNA: TGTGCCAGCAGTGTCGCACAGGGCTACACCTTC. Protein sequence: CASSVAQGYTF.

This clone was seen only a few times. J is TRBJ1-1 and V is TRBV10-1; D possibly corresponds to TRBD1 (6 bases). Trimming shortened V by 4 bases and J by 7 bases, and 13 bases separated the two germline ends. The CDR3 is 13 residues long. Germline lookup yields CDR1 WNHNN and CDR2 SYGVQD (reference sequence). CDR3 DNA: TGCGCCAGCAGTGCCACTCTAGGGGGTGAAGCTTTCTTT. This gives the protein CASSATLGGEAFF.

The chain recombines TRBV7-9 with TRBJ2-2, with 13 bases fitting TRBD2. This CDR3 region has 15 residues. Germline V lookup: CDR1 SEHNR, CDR2 FQNEAQ (reference sequence). The J segment lost 8 bases and the V segment lost 5 bases, leaving 5 bases of the junction unmatched. CDR3: CASSGLAGERGELFF. DNA of the CDR3: TGTGCCAGCAGCGGACTAGCGGGAGAAAGAGGGGAGCTGTTTTTT.